The clone carrying this TCR beta chain was recorded a few times. Its antigen is as yet unknown. This sample stems from a study of CD8+ T cells in alopecia areata. Study-level results: Researchers report lesional scalp, most notably alopecia totalis/universalis, outstripped normal scalp in clonality. Researchers reported that TCR sharing among patients proved less clear than in mice, possibly HLA-linked. In scalp samples, resident alphabeta T cells of normal skin are also sequenced.

PBMCs were stained for CD3, CD4 and CD8, and CD4+ and CD8+ T cells were sorted. Reverse transcribed after extraction, RNA yielded cDNA as the sequencing template. Repertoires were generated with immunoSEQ multiplex PCR, while TCRdb's copy carries only in-frame clones and drops some. The sample comprises 130,000 to 150,000 clones, 62% of which are singletons, and roughly a third rests with the top ten. Germline lookup yields CDR1 MNHNS and CDR2 SASEGT. V lost 6 bases and J lost 3; bases outside the gene matches: 1. The CDR3 runs 13 residues. This sequence was found in a human donor in good health. Sequenced: CD8+ T cells sorted from blood. The chain is built from TRBV6-1 and TRBJ2-2, with 7 bases aligning to TRBD1. In DNA, the CDR3 is TGTGCCAGCAGGGGACAGTACACCGGGGAGCTGTTTTTT. Translation gives CASRGQYTGELFF.